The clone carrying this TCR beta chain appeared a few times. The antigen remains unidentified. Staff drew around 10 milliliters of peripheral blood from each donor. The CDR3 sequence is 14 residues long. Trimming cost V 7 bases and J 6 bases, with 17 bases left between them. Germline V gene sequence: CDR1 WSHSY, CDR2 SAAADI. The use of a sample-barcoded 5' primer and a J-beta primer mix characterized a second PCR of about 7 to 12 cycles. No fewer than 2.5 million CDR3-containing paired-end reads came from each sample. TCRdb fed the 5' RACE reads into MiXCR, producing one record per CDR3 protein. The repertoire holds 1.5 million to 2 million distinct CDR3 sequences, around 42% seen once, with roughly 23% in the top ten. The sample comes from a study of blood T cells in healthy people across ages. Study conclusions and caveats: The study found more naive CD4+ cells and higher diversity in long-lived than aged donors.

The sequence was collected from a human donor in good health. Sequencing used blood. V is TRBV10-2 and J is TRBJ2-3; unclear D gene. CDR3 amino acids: CASKLGRLRDTQYF. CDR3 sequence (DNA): TGCGCCAGCAAACTCGGACGCCTAAGGGATACGCAGTATTTT.